The T cell receptor (beta chain) under discussion was sequenced for a study of blood T cell repertoires in COVID-19. Original data processing: Reference gene primers were amplified, and this amplification served to estimate nucleated cell counts. The assay was immunoSEQ multiplex PCR, and TCRdb's table has in-frame clones only and misses some. That table supplies the V and J calls and clone size; D and trimming were determined from the DNA. Among about 180,000 clones, over 80% were seen once, and the ten largest hold 1.6%. Germline assignment: CDR1 KGHDR and CDR2 SFDVKD. The junction had 5 bases not matched to a gene; V was cut back by 0 bases and J by 2 bases. This CDR3 comprises 19 residues.

The chain recombines TRBV24-1 with TRBJ2-1; 14 bases agree with TRBD2. The sequenced material came from peripheral blood. The source of this sequence is a woman aged 50 to 60 with acute or convalescent COVID-19. For the CDR3, the DNA is TGTGCCACCAGTGATTTGGGGACTAGCGGGGGCCACGCCTACAATGAGCAGTTCTTC. Its translation: CATSDLGTSGGHAYNEQFF.